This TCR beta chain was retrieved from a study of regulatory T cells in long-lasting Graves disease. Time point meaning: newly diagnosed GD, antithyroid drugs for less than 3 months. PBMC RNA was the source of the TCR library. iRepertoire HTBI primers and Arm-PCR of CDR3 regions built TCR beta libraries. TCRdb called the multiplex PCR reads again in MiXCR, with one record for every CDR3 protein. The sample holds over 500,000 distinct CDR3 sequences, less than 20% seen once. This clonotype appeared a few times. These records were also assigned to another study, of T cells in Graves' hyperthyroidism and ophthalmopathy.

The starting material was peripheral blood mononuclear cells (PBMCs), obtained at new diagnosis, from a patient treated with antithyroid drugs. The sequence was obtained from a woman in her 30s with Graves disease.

The CDR3 region has the DNA TGTGCCAGCAGCTTATCACACCAAGAGACCCAGTACTTC. Its translation is CASSLSHQETQYF. V is TRBV11-2 and J is TRBJ2-1; no clear D gene. The J call is uncertain, as TRBJ2-5 better fits the DNA end. Germline loops: CDR1 SGHAT, CDR2 FQNNGV. This CDR3 has 13 amino acids.